Presented here are 23 T cell receptor beta chains from one specimen sequenced in a study of T-cell reconstitution after alpha-beta-depleted transplantation in children. TCRbeta library preparation incorporated unique molecular identifiers. TCRdb re-analysed the PCR reads in MiXCR, keeping a single row per CDR3 protein. Here the sample spans approximately 110,000 distinct CDR3 sequences, 9% to 12% being singletons. The material sequenced was PBMCs, taken before TCRalphabeta/CD19-depleted stem cell transplant. The receptors were gathered from a boy younger than 10 with acute lymphoblastic leukemia, due to receive a stem cell transplant.

At least ten counts were recorded for this clonotype. The chain employs TRBV6-5 and TRBJ2-1; the match to TRBD2 covers 9 bases. The length of the CDR3 is 14 residues. Trimming at V came to 5 bases and at J to 10 bases, leaving 9 bases not matched to a gene. Germline CDR1 reads MNHEY; CDR2 reads SVGAGI. CDR3 sequence (DNA): TGTGCCAGCAGTCACGAGCCAGGGACTAGCGAGCAGTTCTTC. This sequence encodes CASSHEPGTSEQFF.

This clonotype was observed at least ten times. CDR3 residues: CASSLDPGNTGELFF. CDR3 in DNA: TGTGCCAGCAGCTTAGATCCCGGTAACACCGGGGAGCTGTTTTTT. The rearrangement uses TRBV7-8 and TRBJ2-2; no definite D call. The germline gives CDR1 SGHVS, CDR2 FQNEAQ. The CDR3 has 15 residues. V dropped 1 base and J dropped 2 bases, with 8 bases sitting between them.

This clonotype has a handful of counts. V is TRBV5-1 and J is TRBJ1-6; D gene ambiguous. Germline assignment: CDR1 SGHRS and CDR2 YFSETQ. V was pared by 0 bases and J by 6 bases, with 4 bases between. This CDR3 has 13 residues. The CDR3 protein is CASSLAANSPLHF. The CDR3 DNA sequence: TGCGCCAGCAGCTTGGCGGCTAATTCACCCCTCCACTTT.

This clonotype showed up just a few times. V gene TRBV20-1 combines with J gene TRBJ2-1; 7 bases align to TRBD2. This CDR3 has 12 amino acids. V lost 5 bases, J lost 4 bases, and 2 bases stayed unmatched. Germline V gene lookup returns CDR1 DFQATT and CDR2 SNEGSKA (reference sequence). The CDR3 region is CSAQAGYNEQFF. The CDR3 region has the DNA TGCAGTGCTCAAGCGGGGTACAATGAGCAGTTCTTC.

This clonotype was counted between two and nine times. This chain uses TRBV3-1 with TRBJ1-1, with 8 bases identical to TRBD1. The CDR3 has 12 residues. CDR1 is LGHDT, CDR2 YNNKEL, per germline (reference sequence). V gave up 8 bases and J gave up 2 bases; unmatched junction bases: 1. This CDR3 is CASQGANTEAFF. The CDR3 bases are TGTGCCAGCCAGGGGGCTAACACTGAAGCTTTCTTT. Looking up the rest from reference TRBV3-1 and TRBJ1-1 gives the full variable domain: DTAVSQTPKYLVTQMGNDKSIKCEQNLGHDTMYWYKQDSKKFLKIMFSYNNKELIINETVPNRFSPKSPDKAHLNLHINSLELGDSAVYFCASQGANTEAFFGQGTRLTVV.

The table lists this clonotype with a few counts. This chain links TRBV9 with TRBJ2-2; weak D call: TRBD1 (6 bases). The CDR3 runs 14 residues. Germline V gene lookup returns CDR1 SGDLS and CDR2 YYNGEE. Trimming removed 2 bases from V and 1 base from J, with 6 bases in between. The CDR3 DNA reads TGTGCCAGCAGCGTGACAGGGAACACCGGGGAGCTGTTTTTT. Translation gives CASSVTGNTGELFF.

This clonotype was observed at least ten times. The gene calls are TRBV6-1 and TRBJ2-1, with TRBD2 matching over 7 bases. Germline CDR1 reads MNHNS; CDR2 reads SASEGT. This CDR3 has 13 residues. V gave up 6 bases and J gave up 8 bases; unmatched junction bases: 7. The CDR3 reads CASRGAGGDEQFF. CDR3 DNA: TGTGCCAGCAGGGGTGCTGGGGGGGATGAGCAGTTCTTC.

This clonotype was detected only a few times. V and J are TRBV20-1 and TRBJ1-4; D is uncertain. CDR1 and CDR2 from the germline V gene are DFQATT and SNEGSKA (reference sequence). The CDR3 covers 11 residues. The ends were cut back, 0 bases at V and 15 bases at J, with 11 bases in the middle. The CDR3 sequence: CSARDLEQMFF. The DNA of the CDR3 is TGCAGTGCTAGAGATCTGGAACAGATGTTTTTT.

As concerns this clonotype: Germline and junction disagree at one end, which may indicate a read error. V gene TRBV10-1 combines with J gene TRBJ2-1, with D hard to call. Looked up from germline, CDR1 is WNHNN and CDR2 is SYGVQD (reference sequence). This CDR3 is built from 15 residues. The CDR3 protein is CASSRVLGSNNEQFF. CDR3 nucleotide sequence: TGCGCCAGCAGCCGCGTTCTAGGCTCCAACAATGAGCAGTTCTTC.

This clonotype was recorded many times. V and J are TRBV5-5 and TRBJ1-1, with D possibly TRBD1 on 6 matching bases. V was trimmed by 0 bases and J by 1 base, leaving 10 bases between them. The germline V gene has CDR1 SGHKS and CDR2 YYEKEE (reference sequence). The CDR3 runs 15 residues. The CDR3 DNA is TGTGCCAGCAGCTTGGGTGGGGGCCCGAACACTGAAGCTTTCTTT. This codes for CASSLGGGPNTEAFF.

This clonotype was counted only a few times. This sequence joins TRBV4-1 and TRBJ2-7; a possible D gene is TRBD2 (6 bases). The CDR3 extends over 13 amino acids. The germline V gene has CDR1 MGHRA and CDR2 YSYEKL. V was cut by 7 bases and J by 3 bases, with 13 bases left in between. CDR3: CASTPGESYEQYF. The CDR3 coding sequence is TGCGCCAGCACGCCGGGGGAGAGCTACGAGCAGTACTTC.

This clonotype was observed at least ten times. The chain uses TRBV10-1 and TRBJ2-1, with 10 positions matching TRBD1. Germline trimming cut 9 bases from V and 10 bases from J; bases unmatched to any gene: 9. The CDR3 spans 13 residues. The germline V gene has CDR1 WNHNN and CDR2 SYGVQD (reference sequence). CDR3 residues: CASRDRGHREQFF. The CDR3 DNA sequence: TGCGCCAGTAGGGACAGGGGACATCGAGAGCAGTTCTTC.

The gene calls are TRBV28 and TRBJ2-7; no definite D call. The germline V gene encodes CDR1 MDHEN and CDR2 SYDVKM. This CDR3 has 13 amino acids. The V end was cut by 3 bases, the J end by 4 bases, with 10 bases between. CDR3 DNA: TGTGCCAGCAGTTTCGTCGTCAGTTACGAGCAGTACTTC. It translates to CASSFVVSYEQYF.

The chain has TRBV2 and TRBJ1-4, with 8 bases matching TRBD1. V lost 8 bases to trimming and J lost 3 bases; unmatched junction nucleotides: 8. Germline CDR1 and CDR2: SNHLY and FYNNEI. The CDR3 contains 15 residues. The CDR3: CASGRQGSANEKLFF. CDR3 coding DNA: TGTGCCAGCGGCCGACAGGGGTCGGCTAATGAAAAACTGTTTTTT.

This clonotype was seen a few times. The V gene is TRBV10-2, the J gene TRBJ2-1; 7 bases fit TRBD2. J lost 5 bases, V lost 4 bases, and 5 bases had no gene match. CDR1 and CDR2 (germline): WSHSY, SAAADI. There are 14 residues in the CDR3. Written as DNA, the CDR3 is TGCGCCAGCAGTGTTGGCGGGGGTCACAATGAGCAGTTCTTC. Its translation is CASSVGGGHNEQFF.

This clonotype was counted a few times. The J gene is TRBJ2-1, the V gene TRBV28; TRBD1 or TRBD2 may be the D gene (5 bases each). CDR3 length: 17 amino acids. Germline CDR1 and CDR2: MDHEN and SYDVKM. Trimming pared 6 bases from V and 0 bases from J, leaving 18 bases between. CDR3 in DNA: TGTGCCAGCAGGGGGCCCCGGCCCCGGGGCTCCTACAATGAGCAGTTCTTC. As protein: CASRGPRPRGSYNEQFF.

The table lists this clonotype with a few counts. The chain uses TRBV5-1 and TRBJ2-3; 10 bases align to TRBD2. This CDR3 is built from 15 residues. The germline V gene encodes CDR1 SGHRS and CDR2 YFSETQ. Unmatched junction bases numbered 6, after V lost 1 base and J lost 7 bases. CDR3 DNA sequence: TGCGCCAGCAGCTTGACTAGCGGGAAGGAGTATACGCAGTATTTT. Amino acid sequence: CASSLTSGKEYTQYF. Full variable domain (remainder filled in from reference TRBV5-1 and TRBJ2-3): KAGVTQTPRYLIKTRGQQVTLSCSPISGHRSVSWYQQTPGQGLQFLFEYFSETQRNKGNFPGRFSGRQFSNSRSEMNVSTLELGDSALYLCASSLTSGKEYTQYFGPGTRLTVL.

About this clonotype: A much larger clone lies one base from this, so it may be a read error. The chain couples TRBV7-9 to TRBJ2-5; no reliable D call. Per germline, CDR1 SEHNR and CDR2 FQNEAQ (reference sequence). V lost 1 base and J 5 bases, leaving 11 bases between the germline ends. There are 14 residues in the CDR3. The DNA of the CDR3 is TGTGCCAGCAGCTTAGGCCAAGAAAGGGAGACCCAGTACTTC. It translates to CASSLGQERETQYF.

This rearrangement joins TRBV7-3 to TRBJ2-2; D gene unclear. CDR1 is SGHTA and CDR2 is FQGTGA in the germline V gene. This CDR3 is built from 12 residues. With 1 base removed from V and 7 bases from J, the gap between germline ends came to 4 bases. The CDR3 bases are TGTGCCAGCAGCTTAAACGTCGGGGAGCTGTTTTTT. This translates into CASSLNVGELFF.

The CDR3 DNA reads TGTGCCAGCTCACCGGACAGAGCTGGAAACACCATATATTTT. This translates into CASSPDRAGNTIYF. This rearrangement joins TRBV18 to TRBJ1-3, with a weak D call TRBD1 (6 bases). The CDR3 has 14 residues. Germline V gives CDR1 KGHSH, CDR2 LQKENI. The V end lost 3 bases, the J end lost 2 bases, and 8 bases lay between the germline ends. Based on the CDR3 plus reference TRBV18 and TRBJ1-3, the full variable domain is NAGVMQNPRHLVRRRGQEARLRCSPMKGHSHVYWYRQLPEEGLKFMVYLQKENIIDESGMPKERFSAEFPKEGPSILRIQQVVRGDSAAYFCASSPDRAGNTIYFGEGSWLTVV.

In its sample, this clonotype was seen a few times. The chain links TRBV5-1 to TRBJ1-6, with 7 bases that match TRBD1. V shed 2 bases and J 7 bases; nucleotides not matched to a gene: 3. The CDR3 consists of 14 residues. Germline loops: CDR1 SGHRS, CDR2 YFSETQ. CDR3 region: CASSFGQENSPLHF. The CDR3 bases are TGCGCCAGCAGCTTCGGACAGGAAAATTCACCCCTCCACTTT.

This clonotype has at least ten counts. This chain links TRBV5-6 with TRBJ1-3; TRBD1 might be the D (5 bases). Germline assignment: CDR1 SGHDT and CDR2 YYEEEE. V was cut by 6 bases and J by 8 bases, with 15 bases left in between. The CDR3 runs to 13 residues. In nucleotides, the CDR3 is TGTGCCAGCACCCCTCAGGGTACGGACACCATATATTTT. It translates to CASTPQGTDTIYF.

This clonotype was seen a handful of times. The V and J genes are TRBV15 and TRBJ2-7; D is perhaps TRBD1 (7 bases). V was pared by 5 bases and J by 2 bases, with 19 bases between. Germline loops: CDR1 LNHNV, CDR2 YYDKDF (reference sequence). The CDR3 sequence is 16 residues long. CDR3 loop: CATSGPRDRGTYEQYF. The CDR3 nucleotides read TGTGCCACCAGCGGACCGCGGGACAGAGGAACCTACGAGCAGTACTTC.